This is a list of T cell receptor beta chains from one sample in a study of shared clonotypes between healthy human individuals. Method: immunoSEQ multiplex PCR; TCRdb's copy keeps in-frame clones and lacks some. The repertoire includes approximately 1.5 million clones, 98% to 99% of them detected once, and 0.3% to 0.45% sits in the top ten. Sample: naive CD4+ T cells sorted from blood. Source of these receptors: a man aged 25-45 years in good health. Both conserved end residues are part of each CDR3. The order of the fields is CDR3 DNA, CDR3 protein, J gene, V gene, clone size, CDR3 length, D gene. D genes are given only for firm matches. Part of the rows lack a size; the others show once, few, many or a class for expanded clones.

TGTGCCAGCAGCTCCCTTCGGGGGGCGTATGGCTACACCTTC,CASSSLRGAYGYTF,TRBJ1-2,TRBV28,-,14,-
TGTGCCAGCAGCGCCAGAACAGGGGGCGTCACTGAAGCTTTCTTT,CASSARTGGVTEAFF,TRBJ1-1,TRBV11-3,-,15,TRBD1
TGTGCCAGCAGCCTAAGGACAGGGATGGTGGAGACCCAGTACTTC,CASSLRTGMVETQYF,TRBJ2-5,TRBV14,-,15,TRBD1
TGTGCCAGCAGTGTCGGGACTAGCGGGAGGTACAATGAGCAGTTCTTC,CASSVGTSGRYNEQFF,TRBJ2-1,TRBV6-1,-,16,TRBD2
TGTGCCAGCTCACAGTTAAGACGGGACAGGGGAGACGAGCAGTACTTC,CASSQLRRDRGDEQYF,TRBJ2-7,TRBV18,-,16,TRBD1
TGTGCCACCAGCCGAGGCGCGGGAGTAGGGAAGACCCAGTACTTC,CATSRGAGVGKTQYF,TRBJ2-5,TRBV15,-,15,TRBD2
TGTGCCAGCTCACCGCAGGGGATGGAGACCCAGTACTTC,CASSPQGMETQYF,TRBJ2-5,TRBV18,once,13,-
TGTGCCAGCAGCTTACCCGGGAGGTTGGGCACAGATACGCAGTATTTT,CASSLPGRLGTDTQYF,TRBJ2-3,TRBV5-4,-,16,TRBD2
TGCAGCGTTGGGGGTCTTACATTCGGTGAGCAGTTCTTC,CSVGGLTFGEQFF,TRBJ2-1,TRBV29-1,-,13,-
TGTGCCAGCAGTTACTCACCGGGGGCGAACACTGAAGCTTTCTTT,CASSYSPGANTEAFF,TRBJ1-1,TRBV6-5,-,15,-
TGCGCCAGCAGCCCGGACAGGGGAGCGGAGACCCAGTACTTC,CASSPDRGAETQYF,TRBJ2-5,TRBV5-1,-,14,TRBD1
TGCGCCAGCAGTGAGTCTCACACTACCTACGAGCAGTACTTC,CASSESHTTYEQYF,TRBJ2-7,TRBV10-1,-,14,-
TGTGCCAGCAGCGTAGACCTAGCGGGGGGAGCCTACAATGAGCAGTTCTTC,CASSVDLAGGAYNEQFF,TRBJ2-1,TRBV9,-,17,TRBD2
TGTGCCATCAGTGCGTGGGCGGGAGATATGGATGAGCAGTTCTTC,CAISAWAGDMDEQFF,TRBJ2-1,TRBV10-3,-,15,TRBD2
TGTGCCAGCAGCGCCGGGAGGCCCCCCTACAATGAGCAGTTCTTC,CASSAGRPPYNEQFF,TRBJ2-1,TRBV9,-,15,TRBD2
TGTGCCATCAAGAGGGACAGGAGCTACAATGAGCAGTTCTTC,CAIKRDRSYNEQFF,TRBJ2-1,TRBV10-3,-,14,TRBD1
TGTGCCAGCAGCCAGACAACGAGAGGAACCCAGTACTTC,CASSQTTRGTQYF,TRBJ2-5,TRBV13,-,13,-
TGCGCCAGCAGTCACCAGCGGGAGGAGCCTACGAACACCGGGGAGCTGTTTTTT,CASSHQREEPTNTGELFF,TRBJ2-2,TRBV23-1,-,18,TRBD2
TGTGCCAGCAGTTTTCCAGGGGCTAACTATGGCTACACCTTC,CASSFPGANYGYTF,TRBJ1-2,TRBV28,-,14,-
TGTGCCAGCAGCGAAACCGGGATTCCCTACGAGCAGTACTTC,CASSETGIPYEQYF,TRBJ2-7,TRBV7-8,-,14,-
TGTGCCAGCAGCCCCCTCATGCGGGGTGAAACTAATGAAAAACTGTTTTTT,CASSPLMRGETNEKLFF,TRBJ1-4,TRBV7-9,once,17,-
TGTGCCAGCAGATATTATTCCGGGGGTAGCACAGATACGCAGTATTTT,CASRYYSGGSTDTQYF,TRBJ2-3,TRBV27,-,16,-
TGTGCCAGTAGTAAGACAGGGAATGGGCAGTTCTTC,CASSKTGNGQFF,TRBJ2-1,TRBV19,few,12,TRBD1
TGTGCCAGCAGCTTAGGAACTAGCGGAGGATACAATGAGCAGTTCTTC,CASSLGTSGGYNEQFF,TRBJ2-1,TRBV7-2,-,16,TRBD2
TGTGCCAGCAGCGTAGGGGGTGGATACAATCAGCCCCAGCATTTT,CASSVGGGYNQPQHF,TRBJ1-5,TRBV9,-,15,-
TGTGCCAGCAGCGTTGCCCTTGGGACAGCCTACGAGCAGTACTTC,CASSVALGTAYEQYF,TRBJ2-7,TRBV9,-,15,TRBD1
TGTGCCAGCACCCTCCAGGGAGGGGAAAAAGAGACCCAGTACTTC,CASTLQGGEKETQYF,TRBJ2-5,TRBV7-9,-,15,TRBD2
TGTGCCAGCTCACGACAGGGGGAGAACACTGAAGCTTTCTTT,CASSRQGENTEAFF,TRBJ1-1,TRBV18,-,14,TRBD1
TGTGCCAGCAGCGCGAGCCTCGGGGCGAACACCGGGGAGCTGTTTTTT,CASSASLGANTGELFF,TRBJ2-2,TRBV9,-,16,-
TGTGCCAGCAGCCGCCGGGACTTTACGAACACCGGGGAGCTGTTTTTT,CASSRRDFTNTGELFF,TRBJ2-2,TRBV7-9,-,16,-
TGCGCCAGCAGCTTGATGGGACAGGGTGGAGAAGCTTTCTTT,CASSLMGQGGEAFF,TRBJ1-1,TRBV5-1,-,14,TRBD1
TGTGCCAGCAGTTACTCGTTGTCCTACGAGCAGTACTTC,CASSYSLSYEQYF,TRBJ2-7,TRBV6-5,-,13,-
TGTGCCAGCAGGGGCACGCCCGCCTACGAGCAGTACTTC,CASRGTPAYEQYF,TRBJ2-7,TRBV6-5,-,13,-
TGTGCCAGCAGCCCCAGACCGTTCAAGGATGGCTACACCTTC,CASSPRPFKDGYTF,TRBJ1-2,TRBV11-2,once,14,-
TGTGCCAGCAGCTTTTTGGGGACTAGCGGATACCAAGAGACCCAGTACTTC,CASSFLGTSGYQETQYF,TRBJ2-5,TRBV7-9,-,17,TRBD2
TGTGCCAGCAGCGTAGTTAGGAACACTGAAGCTTTCTTT,CASSVVRNTEAFF,TRBJ1-1,TRBV9,-,13,-
TGCGCCAGCAGCCAAGTCGCTAGCTACAATGAGCAGTTCTTC,CASSQVASYNEQFF,TRBJ2-1,TRBV4-1,-,14,-
TGTGCCAGCAGTTCTCTTCATGCGGGGGCCCATAATGAGCAGTTCTTC,CASSSLHAGAHNEQFF,TRBJ2-1,TRBV28,-,16,-
TGTGCCAGCAGCTTGGGCAGGGTTAACACCGGGGAGCTGTTTTTT,CASSLGRVNTGELFF,TRBJ2-2,TRBV7-3,-,15,-
TGTGCCAGCAGCTTCGGCGGGTCAAACACCGGGGAGCTGTTTTTT,CASSFGGSNTGELFF,TRBJ2-2,TRBV11-3,-,15,-
TGTGCCAGCAGCTTAGGCCGGGCAGGGGGGACCAATGAGCAGTTCTTC,CASSLGRAGGTNEQFF,TRBJ2-1,TRBV13,-,16,-
TGTGCCAGCAGCTTCCCGGAGTTTGGAGCTTTCTTT,CASSFPEFGAFF,TRBJ1-1,TRBV7-9,-,12,-
TGCGCCAGCAGCCTGTTTCTCAGCGGGAGAGAGGGCACAGATACGCAGTATTTT,CASSLFLSGREGTDTQYF,TRBJ2-3,TRBV5-1,-,18,TRBD2
TGCAGCGGTAGGGTGCTAGACAATGAGCAGTTCTTC,CSGRVLDNEQFF,TRBJ2-1,TRBV29-1,-,12,-
TGTGCCAGCAGCGCGCCGGGACTAGTCGGGGCCGAGCAGTACTTC,CASSAPGLVGAEQYF,TRBJ2-7,TRBV9,once,15,TRBD2
TGCGCCAGCAGCTTGGAGGGACCGGGCACCATATATTTT,CASSLEGPGTIYF,TRBJ1-3,TRBV5-1,-,13,-
TGTGCCAGCAGCCCTGGGGACAGGGGCTACAATGAGCAGTTCTTC,CASSPGDRGYNEQFF,TRBJ2-1,TRBV28,-,15,TRBD1
TGTGCCAGCAGCTTCGGGAGCTCCTACAATGAGCAGTTCTTC,CASSFGSSYNEQFF,TRBJ2-1,TRBV11-2,few,14,-
TGTGCCAGCAGTATTGGGACTTTCAGCTACGAGCAGTACTTC,CASSIGTFSYEQYF,TRBJ2-7,TRBV6-1,-,14,-
TGTGCCTGGAAGGGGTCAGGGGGCAATCAGCCCCAGCATTTT,CAWKGSGGNQPQHF,TRBJ1-5,TRBV30,-,14,-
TGTGCCAGCAGTTTCCTCCCGGGACAGAGTTTTGAGACCCAGTACTTC,CASSFLPGQSFETQYF,TRBJ2-5,TRBV6-5,once,16,TRBD1
TGTGCCAGCTCAAAGGACCCATACTATGGCTACACCTTC,CASSKDPYYGYTF,TRBJ1-2,TRBV18,-,13,-
TGTGCCAGCTCGCGGGGAGATACGCAGTATTTT,CASSRGDTQYF,TRBJ2-3,TRBV18,-,11,-
TGCGCCAGCAGCTTGTTCGGGGGCGAGGGGTACGAGCAGTACTTC,CASSLFGGEGYEQYF,TRBJ2-7,TRBV5-1,-,15,-
TGTGCCAGCAGCTTATCCCGGACAGGGTTTAATGAAAAACTGTTTTTT,CASSLSRTGFNEKLFF,TRBJ1-4,TRBV7-3,once,16,TRBD1